Each of the 25 T cell receptor beta chains below was sequenced from the same sample in a study of blood T cell repertoires in COVID-19. Data came from immunoSEQ multiplex PCR; TCRdb stores just in-frame clones and leaves some out. The sample lists about 220,000 clones, roughly 82% occurring once. Sequencing was done on a sample of peripheral blood. These receptors were collected from a man aged 50 to 60 with active or convalescent COVID-19.

This chain uses TRBV5-6 with TRBJ2-7; possibly TRBD1 for D (5 bases). CDR3 length equals 13 residues. CDR1 SGHDT and CDR2 YYEEEE come from the germline V gene. Trimming cost V 3 bases and J 2 bases, with 9 bases left between them. The CDR3 DNA follows: TGTGCCAGCAGCTCCGGACATCCCTACGAGCAGTACTTC. Translating it yields CASSSGHPYEQYF.

This clone occurred once. The genes are TRBV2 and TRBJ2-4; 8 nucleotides line up with TRBD1. This CDR3 region has 17 residues. Germline V gene sequence: CDR1 SNHLY, CDR2 FYNNEI. V was pared by 6 bases and J by 5 bases, with 15 bases of the junction left unmatched. CDR3 coding DNA: TGTGCCAGCAGCGCCAGGACAGGGCAGTGGGTTGAAAACATTCAGTACTTC. It codes for CASSARTGQWVENIQYF.

The chain combines TRBV20-1 with TRBJ1-5, with D possibly being TRBD1 (5 bases). Deletions cut 3 bases from V and 0 bases from J, with 15 bases between. In germline, CDR1 is DFQATT, CDR2 SNEGSKA (reference sequence). There are 16 residues in the CDR3. The CDR3 sequence is CSASGELQGSNQPQHF. The CDR3, as DNA: TGCAGTGCTAGTGGGGAACTGCAGGGTAGCAATCAGCCCCAGCATTTT.

This clone showed up just once. The V call is TRBV4-2, the J call TRBJ1-2; no clear D gene. In germline, CDR1 is LGHNA, CDR2 YNFKEQ. V dropped 3 bases and J dropped 8 bases, with 16 bases sitting between them. This CDR3 is built from 14 residues. CDR3 nucleotide sequence: TGTGCCAGCAGCCATACGAAGGGCGCGGGGGGCTACACCTTC. Protein product: CASSHTKGAGGYTF.

CDR3 nucleotide sequence: TGTGCCAGCAGCTTACGGGGACAGCTAAACACCGGGGAGCTGTTTTTT. Encoded protein: CASSLRGQLNTGELFF. This chain connects TRBV5-4 to TRBJ2-2; the match to TRBD1 covers 7 bases. CDR1 SGHNT and CDR2 YYREEE come from the germline V gene (reference sequence). V shed 2 bases and J 2 bases; nucleotides not matched to a gene: 6. The CDR3 sequence is 16 residues long. The whole variable domain, filled in from reference TRBV5-4 and TRBJ2-2, reads ETGVTQSPTHLIKTRGQQVTLRCSSQSGHNTVSWYQQALGQGPQFIFQYYREEENGRGNFPPRFSGLQFPNYSSELNVNALELDDSALYLCASSLRGQLNTGELFFGEGSRLTVL.

V is TRBV19 and J is TRBJ2-1; TRBD2 is a possible D gene (6 bases). V was pared by 8 bases and J by 1 base, with 6 bases between. The CDR3 runs 12 residues. CDR1 and CDR2 from the germline V gene are LNHDA and SQIVND (reference sequence). The CDR3 DNA sequence: TGTGCCAGTGCGGGGTCCTACAATGAGCAGTTCTTC. Its protein is CASAGSYNEQFF.

In nucleotides, the CDR3 is TGCGCCAGCAGCTCGGCAGAATTACAGGGGGCTAATGGCTACACCTTC. Encoded protein: CASSSAELQGANGYTF. V is TRBV5-1 and J is TRBJ1-2, with 9 bases that match TRBD1. V trimming: 3 bases; J trimming: 6 bases; junction bases outside the gene matches: 12. Germline CDR1 is SGHRS and CDR2 is YFSETQ. The CDR3 sequence is 16 residues long.

The V gene is TRBV6-5, the J gene TRBJ2-1; TRBD2 matches at 8 bases. Germline V lookup: CDR1 MNHEY, CDR2 SVGAGI. J was trimmed by 9 bases and V by 3 bases; bases with no gene match: 10. CDR3 length: 15 amino acids. The CDR3 protein is CASSYLGPSGSEQFF. The CDR3 nucleotides read TGTGCCAGCAGTTATTTAGGACCCAGCGGGAGTGAGCAGTTCTTC.

CDR3 sequence reads: CASRGTGAVTDTQYF. The DNA of the CDR3 is TGTGCCAGTAGGGGGACAGGGGCTGTCACAGATACGCAGTATTTT. The V and J genes are TRBV19 and TRBJ2-3; TRBD1 matches at 10 bases. The CDR3 sequence is 15 residues long. V dropped 6 bases and J dropped 2; count of bases not matched to a gene: 5. Germline assignment: CDR1 LNHDA and CDR2 SQIVND (reference sequence).

This chain links TRBV4-2 with TRBJ2-5; D is undetermined. This CDR3 is 14 amino acids long. V was trimmed by 0 bases and J by 5 bases, leaving 10 bases between them. The germline V gene encodes CDR1 LGHNA and CDR2 YNFKEQ. As DNA, the CDR3 is TGTGCCAGCAGCCAAGAGATCAGGCGTGAGACCCAGTACTTC. Protein product: CASSQEIRRETQYF.

This chain connects TRBV7-9 to TRBJ2-7; TRBD2 is a possible D gene (5 bases). The ends were cut back, 5 bases at V and 0 bases at J, with 17 bases in the middle. CDR1 is SEHNR and CDR2 is FQNEAQ in the germline V gene (reference sequence). The CDR3 loop spans 16 amino acids. The CDR3 nucleotides are TGTGCCAGCAGCCCGTCCCTCGGACTCGTCTCCTACGAGCAGTACTTC. Translation gives CASSPSLGLVSYEQYF.

J is TRBJ2-3 and V is TRBV21-1; the D call in the table, TRBD1, was not verified against the DNA. TRBV21-1 is a recognized pseudogene. This CDR3 comprises 16 residues. CDR3 in DNA: TGTGCCAGCACCACCTTTGACAGGTCTAGCACAGATACGCAGTATTTT. This sequence encodes CASTTFDRSSTDTQYF.

This clone is labeled medium-sized. The CDR3 region has the DNA TGCGCCAGCAGCTTGGGGACAGGGGGATTTGGCTACACCTTC. Protein sequence: CASSLGTGGFGYTF. V gene TRBV5-1 combines with J gene TRBJ1-2, with 10 bases that match TRBD1. CDR3 length equals 14 residues. V shed 0 bases, J shed 7 bases, and the junction held 3 bases outside the gene matches. Germline CDR1 and CDR2: SGHRS and YFSETQ.

The V gene is TRBV28, the J gene TRBJ1-4; TRBD1 aligns across 10 bases. This CDR3 is built from 14 residues. V trimming: 6 bases; J trimming: 8 bases; junction bases outside the gene matches: 6. Germline V lookup: CDR1 MDHEN, CDR2 SYDVKM. In nucleotides, the CDR3 is TGTGCCAGCAGGGGGGACAGGGGACCCGAAAAACTGTTTTTT. Translation: CASRGDRGPEKLFF.

This chain connects TRBV3-1 (or the pseudogene TRBV3-2) to TRBJ2-3; weak D call: TRBD1 (5 bases). In germline, CDR1 is LGHDT, CDR2 YNNKEL (reference sequence). V was shortened by 3 bases and J by 2 bases, with 9 bases between the two germline ends. The CDR3 extends over 14 amino acids. In DNA, the CDR3 is TGTGCCAGCAGCCACGGACAAGTCACAGATACGCAGTATTTT. Translating gives CASSHGQVTDTQYF.

This clone was recorded only once. The rearrangement uses TRBV28 and TRBJ2-3; the match to TRBD2 covers 8 bases. The V gene's germline CDR1 is MDHEN and CDR2 SYDVKM. J lost 5 bases, V lost 2 bases, and 3 bases had no gene match. The CDR3 consists of 14 residues. CDR3 nucleotides: TGTGCCAGCAGTTTAATGACTAGCGAAGATACGCAGTATTTT. This codes for CASSLMTSEDTQYF.

The rearrangement uses TRBV24-1 and TRBJ1-5, with D possibly matching TRBD1 (6 bases). Trimming removed 3 bases from V and 4 bases from J, with 15 bases in between. CDR3 size: 16 residues. CDR1 and CDR2 (germline): KGHDR, SFDVKD. CDR3 sequence: CATSDGLGQGNQPQHF. CDR3 in DNA: TGTGCCACCAGTGATGGGTTGGGGCAGGGGAATCAGCCCCAGCATTTT.

The gene calls are TRBV18 and TRBJ2-7; TRBD2 matches 10 bases. V gave up 6 bases and J gave up 6 bases; unmatched junction bases: 11. The CDR3 has 15 amino acids. Germline CDR1 reads KGHSH; CDR2 reads LQKENI. The CDR3 region has the DNA TGTGCCAGCTCCCCGCGGGGGACTAGCGAGTTCGAGCAGTACTTC. Translated: CASSPRGTSEFEQYF. Filled out from reference TRBV18 and TRBJ2-7, the complete variable domain reads NAGVMQNPRHLVRRRGQEARLRCSPMKGHSHVYWYRQLPEEGLKFMVYLQKENIIDESGMPKERFSAEFPKEGPSILRIQQVVRGDSAAYFCASSPRGTSEFEQYFGPGTRLTVT.

This sequence joins TRBV5-4 and TRBJ1-4; the D is unclear. Looked up from germline, CDR1 is SGHNT and CDR2 is YYREEE (reference sequence). V lost 1 base and J 2 bases, leaving 15 bases between the germline ends. CDR3 length equals 17 residues. The CDR3 DNA is TGTGCCAGCAGCTTGAGAGGATCCCCCGGTACTAATGAAAAACTGTTTTTT. Protein product: CASSLRGSPGTNEKLFF.

This clone has just one count. The chain couples TRBV4-1 to TRBJ1-1, with 8 bases identical to TRBD1. The V and J ends lost 1 base and 11 bases, in that order; junction bases with no gene match: 12. This CDR3 has 15 residues. Germline V lookup: CDR1 MGHRA, CDR2 YSYEKL. The DNA of the CDR3 is TGCGCCAGCAGCCAAGCTTTCGTCAGGACAGGGTGGGCTTTCTTT. Amino acids: CASSQAFVRTGWAFF.

The rearrangement uses TRBV7-9 and TRBJ2-3, with 9 bases aligning to TRBD2. V shed 8 bases and J 4 bases; nucleotides not matched to a gene: 4. The CDR3 is made up of 13 amino acids. Germline V gene lookup returns CDR1 SEHNR and CDR2 FQNEAQ (reference sequence). The CDR3 nucleotides read TGTGCCAGCTGTAGCGGGAGTGCAGATACGCAGTATTTT. Translated: CASCSGSADTQYF.

The chain links TRBV4-1 to TRBJ1-2, with 10 bases aligning to TRBD1. From germline, CDR1 is MGHRA and CDR2 YSYEKL. This CDR3 is built from 16 residues. J gave up 2 bases and V 4 bases, and 7 bases lay outside the gene matches. The CDR3 region has the DNA TGCGCCAGCAGCCGGTCTGGGGACAGGGGAAACTATGGCTACACCTTC. Its translation is CASSRSGDRGNYGYTF.

The chain links TRBV28 to TRBJ2-1; 10 bases align to TRBD2. The length of the CDR3 is 14 residues. In germline, CDR1 is MDHEN, CDR2 SYDVKM. The CDR3 DNA reads TGTGCGGCGCGCGGGACTAGCGCCTACAATGAGCAGTTCTTC. It is translated as CAARGTSAYNEQFF.

The V gene is TRBV29-1, the J gene TRBJ2-7; TRBD2 might be the D (5 bases). Between the trimmed V and J ends, which lost 7 bases and 1 base, there was a span of 20 bases. The CDR3 contains 15 residues. The germline V gene encodes CDR1 SQVTM and CDR2 ANQGSEA. CDR3 bases: TGCAGCGCCCTTGGCGCGGGCGAGGGTTCCTACGAGCAGTACTTC. This translates into CSALGAGEGSYEQYF.

The V gene is TRBV27, the J gene TRBJ1-5, with 8 bases that match TRBD1. This CDR3 has 13 amino acids. The J segment lost 6 bases and the V segment lost 4 bases, leaving 2 bases of the junction unmatched. Germline V gene data show CDR1 as MNHEY and CDR2 as SMNVEV (reference sequence). The DNA of the CDR3 is TGTGCCAGCAGTTCGACAGGGGTTCAGCCCCAGCATTTT. Residues: CASSSTGVQPQHF.